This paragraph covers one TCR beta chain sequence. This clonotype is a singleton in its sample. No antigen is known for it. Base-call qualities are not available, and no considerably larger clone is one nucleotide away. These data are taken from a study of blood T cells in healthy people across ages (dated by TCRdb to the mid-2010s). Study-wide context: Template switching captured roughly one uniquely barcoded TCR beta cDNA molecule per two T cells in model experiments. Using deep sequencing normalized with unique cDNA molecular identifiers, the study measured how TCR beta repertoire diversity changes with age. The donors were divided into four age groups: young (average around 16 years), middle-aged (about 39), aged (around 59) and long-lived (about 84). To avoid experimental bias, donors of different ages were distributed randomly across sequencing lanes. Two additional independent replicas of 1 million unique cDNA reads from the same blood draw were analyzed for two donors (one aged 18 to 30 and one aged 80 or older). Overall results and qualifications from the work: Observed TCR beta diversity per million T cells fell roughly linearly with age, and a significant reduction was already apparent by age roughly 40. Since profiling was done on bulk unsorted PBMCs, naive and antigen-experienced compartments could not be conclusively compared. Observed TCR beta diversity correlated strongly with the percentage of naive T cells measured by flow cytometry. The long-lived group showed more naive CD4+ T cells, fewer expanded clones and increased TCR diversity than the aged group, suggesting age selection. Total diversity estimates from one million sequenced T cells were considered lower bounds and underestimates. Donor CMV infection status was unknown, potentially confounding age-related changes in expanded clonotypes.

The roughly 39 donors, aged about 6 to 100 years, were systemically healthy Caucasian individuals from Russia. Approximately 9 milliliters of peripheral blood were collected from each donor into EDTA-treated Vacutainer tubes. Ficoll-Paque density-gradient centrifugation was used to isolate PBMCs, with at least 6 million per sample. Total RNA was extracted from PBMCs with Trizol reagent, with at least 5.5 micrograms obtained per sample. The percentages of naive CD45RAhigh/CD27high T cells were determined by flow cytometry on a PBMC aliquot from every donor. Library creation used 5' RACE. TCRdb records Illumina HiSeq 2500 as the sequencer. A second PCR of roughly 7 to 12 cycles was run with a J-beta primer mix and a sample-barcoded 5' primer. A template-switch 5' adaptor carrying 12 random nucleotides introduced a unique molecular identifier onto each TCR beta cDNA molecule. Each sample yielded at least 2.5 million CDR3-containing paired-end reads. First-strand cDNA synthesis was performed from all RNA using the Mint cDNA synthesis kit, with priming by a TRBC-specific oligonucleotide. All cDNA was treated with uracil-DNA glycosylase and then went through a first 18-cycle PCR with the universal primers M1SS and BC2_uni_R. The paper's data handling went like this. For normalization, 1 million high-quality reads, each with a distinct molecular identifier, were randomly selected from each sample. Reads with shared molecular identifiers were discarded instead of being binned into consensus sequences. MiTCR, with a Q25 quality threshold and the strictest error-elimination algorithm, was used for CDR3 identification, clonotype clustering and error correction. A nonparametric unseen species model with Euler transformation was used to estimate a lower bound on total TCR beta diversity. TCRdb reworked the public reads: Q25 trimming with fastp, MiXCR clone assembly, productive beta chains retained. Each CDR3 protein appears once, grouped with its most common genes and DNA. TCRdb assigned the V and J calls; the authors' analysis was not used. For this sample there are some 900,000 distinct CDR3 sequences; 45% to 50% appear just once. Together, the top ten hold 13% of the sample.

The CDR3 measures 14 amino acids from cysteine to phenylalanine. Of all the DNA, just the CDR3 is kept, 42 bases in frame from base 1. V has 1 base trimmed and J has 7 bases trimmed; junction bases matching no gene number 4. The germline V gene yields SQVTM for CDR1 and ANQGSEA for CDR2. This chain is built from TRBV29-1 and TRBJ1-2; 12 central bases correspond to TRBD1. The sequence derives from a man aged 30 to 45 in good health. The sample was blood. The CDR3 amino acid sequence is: CSVEAGTGGIGYTF. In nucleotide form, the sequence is TGCAGCGTTGAAGCCGGGACAGGGGGCATTGGCTACACCTTC.